This TCR beta chain was found in a study of T cells in narcolepsy. Points from the study as a whole: Blood of same and different patients, but not healthy controls, reportedly held recurring autoreactive clonotypes.

Using immunoSEQ multiplex PCR, the repertoire was profiled, and TCRdb retains in-frame clones only, with some absent. The sample includes about 22,000 clones, roughly four fifths of them seen just once. This clone was detected once. Its antigen is as yet unknown. The CDR3 has 13 residues. The germline V and J ends were trimmed by 6 bases and 3 bases, with 12 bases remaining between them. Germline CDR1 ENHRY, CDR2 SYGVKD. The chain joins TRBV10-3 to TRBJ2-7, with D possibly being TRBD2 (6 bases). The TCR was taken from a human donor in good health. Material for sequencing was memory (CD45RA-) CD4+ T cells from blood. The CDR3 bases are TGTGCCATCAGGGGGGGTGATTACTACGAGCAGTACTTC. Its translation: CAIRGGDYYEQYF.